What follows are 14 T cell receptor beta chains derived from one specimen sequenced in a study of blood T cell repertoires in COVID-19. TCRdb keeps only in-frame clones here, not all; method: immunoSEQ multiplex PCR. The table has some 240,000 clones, about 80% seen once; the top ten hold around 3.6%. Sequenced material: PBMCs or T cells enriched from blood (not recorded which). These receptor sequences come from a man aged 50 to 59 who had recovered from COVID-19.

The V and J genes are TRBV21-1 and TRBJ2-7; TRBD2, the table's D call, lacks a check against the DNA. TRBV21-1 is a listed pseudogene. This CDR3 has 17 residues. The CDR3 is CASSTRLGGENPYEQYF. The CDR3 DNA reads TGTGCCAGCAGCACAAGATTGGGGGGGGAGAATCCCTACGAGCAGTACTTC.

The chain couples TRBV4-2 to TRBJ2-5, with 11 nucleotides matching TRBD2. V was clipped by 5 bases and J by 0 bases; unmatched bases: 5. This CDR3 has 16 amino acids. Germline V gene data show CDR1 as LGHNA and CDR2 as YNFKEQ. CDR3 coding DNA: TGTGCCAGCAGCTCAAGACTAGCGGGGAACCAAGAGACCCAGTACTTC. Encoded protein: CASSSRLAGNQETQYF.

This chain links TRBV28 with TRBJ1-2; D not resolved. The CDR3 sequence is 13 residues long. V was cut by 3 bases and J by 4 bases, with 9 bases left in between. The germline gives CDR1 MDHEN, CDR2 SYDVKM. CDR3 amino acids: CASSFGQLYGYTF. In nucleotides, the CDR3 is TGTGCCAGCAGTTTTGGGCAGCTCTATGGCTACACCTTC.

The V and J genes are TRBV12-3 or TRBV12-4 and TRBJ1-6; D gene unclear. The CDR3 contains 12 residues. The germline V and J ends were trimmed by 6 bases and 6 bases, with 6 bases remaining between them. The CDR3 DNA reads as TGTGCCAGCAGGTTCAGTAATTCACCCCTCCACTTT. This encodes CASRFSNSPLHF.

This chain joins TRBV11-2 and TRBJ1-2; 7 nucleotides align to TRBD1. Germline V gene sequence: CDR1 SGHAT, CDR2 FQNNGV. After removal of 2 bases from V and 5 bases from J, the junction contained 11 bases not matched to a gene. The CDR3 totals 16 residues. CDR3 nucleotides: TGTGCCAGCAGCTTATCCCAACCGGGACAGTCATATGGCTACACCTTC. Its protein product is CASSLSQPGQSYGYTF.

The V gene is TRBV6-5, the J gene TRBJ2-7, with 10 bases that match TRBD1. With V trimmed by 6 bases and J by 4 bases, 9 bases remained unmatched. CDR1 is MNHEY, CDR2 SVGAGI, per germline. The CDR3 has 15 residues. CDR3 protein: CASSLTGTGVYEQYF. The CDR3 DNA is TGTGCCAGCAGCCTTACCGGGACAGGGGTATACGAGCAGTACTTC.

The chain links TRBV14 to TRBJ2-1; D gene uncertain. CDR1 and CDR2 (germline): SGHDN, FVKESK. The germline V and J ends were trimmed by 5 bases and 10 bases, with 9 bases remaining between them. The CDR3 is 11 amino acids. The CDR3 protein is CASSFTREQFF. The DNA for the CDR3 is TGTGCCAGCAGCTTTACTCGGGAGCAGTTCTTC.

The rearrangement uses TRBV20-1 and TRBJ1-1; 9 positions match TRBD1. The germline gives CDR1 DFQATT, CDR2 SNEGSKA (reference sequence). The CDR3 is 11 amino acids. In nucleotides, the CDR3 is TGCAAGACAGGGGGGAACACTGAAGCTTTCTTT. It translates to CKTGGNTEAFF.

This clone appeared once. The V gene is TRBV5-8, the J gene TRBJ2-2; D gene unclear. V lost 4 bases to trimming and J lost 1 base, with 14 bases between them. The CDR3 sequence is 16 residues long. CDR1 is SGHTS, CDR2 YDEGEE, per germline. The CDR3 coding sequence is TGTGCCAGCAGCCCGTTAAGAACTTTGAACACCGGGGAGCTGTTTTTT. Protein product: CASSPLRTLNTGELFF.

This clone was counted once. This rearrangement joins TRBV10-3 to TRBJ1-3; D gene unclear. The CDR3 sequence is 14 residues long. Looked up from germline, CDR1 is ENHRY and CDR2 is SYGVKD. The V end was cut by 0 bases, the J end by 4 bases, with 7 bases between. The CDR3 bases are TGTGCCATCAGTGAGTCGATTACAGGAAACACCATATATTTT. It yields the protein CAISESITGNTIYF.

J is TRBJ1-2 and V is TRBV7-8; the D gene is possibly TRBD1 (6 bases). The V end lost 7 bases, the J end lost 8 bases, and 20 bases lay between the germline ends. This CDR3 is 14 amino acids long. Per germline, CDR1 SGHVS and CDR2 FQNEAQ. CDR3 amino acids: CASNNNIQGSGYTF. In nucleotides, the CDR3 is TGTGCCAGCAATAACAACATACAGGGTTCCGGCTACACCTTC.

The chain couples TRBV27 to TRBJ2-7, with 8 nucleotides matching TRBD2. CDR1 and CDR2 (germline): MNHEY, SMNVEV (reference sequence). This CDR3 is 19 amino acids long. The V and J ends lost 6 bases and 1 base, in that order; junction bases with no gene match: 20. The CDR3 region is CASSPGVGAGGPKSYEQYF. Here the CDR3 DNA reads TGTGCCAGCAGCCCGGGGGTCGGGGCGGGAGGCCCGAAATCCTACGAGCAGTACTTC.

Here the CDR3 reads CASSDRQGNTEAFF. The CDR3 DNA reads TGTGCCAGCAGTGACCGACAGGGGAACACTGAAGCTTTCTTT. This chain connects TRBV6-1 to TRBJ1-1, with 7 bases fitting TRBD1. J lost 1 base, V lost 3 bases, and 2 bases had no gene match. Germline loops: CDR1 MNHNS, CDR2 SASEGT. The CDR3 has 14 amino acids.

The V call is TRBV5-1, the J call TRBJ2-3, with a tentative D call TRBD2 (5 bases). V shed 5 bases and J shed 4 bases, with 17 bases lying between them. There are 15 residues in the CDR3. Germline V gene data show CDR1 as SGHRS and CDR2 as YFSETQ. The CDR3 is CASSSPAGEADTQYF. The DNA of the CDR3 is TGCGCCAGCAGTAGTCCAGCCGGGGAAGCAGATACGCAGTATTTT.